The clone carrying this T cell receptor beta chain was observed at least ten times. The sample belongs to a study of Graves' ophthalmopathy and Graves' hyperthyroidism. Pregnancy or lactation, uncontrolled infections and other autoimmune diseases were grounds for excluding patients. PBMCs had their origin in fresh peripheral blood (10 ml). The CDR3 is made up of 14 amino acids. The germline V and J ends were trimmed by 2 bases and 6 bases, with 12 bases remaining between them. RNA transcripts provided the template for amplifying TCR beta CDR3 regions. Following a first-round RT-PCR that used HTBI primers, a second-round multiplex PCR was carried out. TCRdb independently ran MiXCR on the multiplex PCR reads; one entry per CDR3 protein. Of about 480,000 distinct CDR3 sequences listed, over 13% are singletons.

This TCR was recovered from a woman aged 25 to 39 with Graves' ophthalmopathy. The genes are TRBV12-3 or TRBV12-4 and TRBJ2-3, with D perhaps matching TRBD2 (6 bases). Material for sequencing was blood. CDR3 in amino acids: CASSLSHGSDTQYF. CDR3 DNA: TGTGCCAGCAGTTTATCCCACGGGAGTGATACGCAGTATTTT.